This T cell receptor beta chain emerged from a study of blood T cell repertoires in COVID-19. Study-wide background: Sites across the United States, Italy and Spain contributed samples from acute and convalescent COVID-19.

Assignments of participants to cohorts depended upon their own reported clinical history. The study counted Cohort 3 donors as recovered given two negative PCRs, clearance, or symptom resolution. V was cut by 0 bases and J by 7 bases, with 7 bases left in between. Germline V gene data show CDR1 as LGHDT and CDR2 as YNNKEL (reference sequence). This CDR3 is built from 12 residues. The data were produced by immunoSEQ multiplex PCR, yet TCRdb's version contains in-frame clones alone and is incomplete. Among around 430,000 clones listed, about 86% were seen once. This sequence originates from a woman aged 50 to 65 who had recovered from COVID-19. The gene calls are TRBV3-1 (or the pseudogene TRBV3-2) and TRBJ2-7; no clear D gene. Sequences were obtained from PBMCs or T cells enriched from blood (not recorded which). Here the CDR3 DNA reads TGTGCCAGCAGCCAAGATCTAACGGAGCAGTACTTC. As protein: CASSQDLTEQYF.